This note documents a single TCR beta chain sequence. Antigen: not known. This entry is derived from a study of T cells in Graves' hyperthyroidism and ophthalmopathy. Study findings and constraints: Clonotypes that were expanded in thyroid above 0.001 mostly appeared in blood too.

It was RNA transcripts that yielded the amplified TCR beta CDR3 regions. Researchers ran a first-round RT-PCR on the TCR CDR3 using the HTBI primer set. TCRdb re-analysed the multiplex PCR reads in MiXCR, keeping a single row per CDR3 protein. The sample includes approximately 560,000 distinct CDR3 sequences, just over 45% of them seen just once. Germline V gene data show CDR1 as SQVTM and CDR2 as ANQGSEA. The CDR3 consists of 14 residues. V was pared by 6 bases and J by 4 bases, with 6 bases of the junction left unmatched. This clonotype originated in a woman under 30 with Graves' hyperthyroidism. J is TRBJ2-7 and V is TRBV29-1, with 13 bases that match TRBD2. The sample consisted of peripheral blood or thyroid tissue (not recorded which). CDR3 sequence reads: CSVPGLAGLYEQYF. CDR3 DNA sequence: TGCAGCGTACCGGGACTAGCGGGATTGTACGAGCAGTACTTC.